The 20 T cell receptor beta chains presented below share a single source sample, sequenced in a study of T cell repertoires in cytomegalovirus infection. TCRdb re-derived calls from the reads in MiXCR, one entry per CDR3 protein. The sample lists approximately 240,000 distinct CDR3 sequences; approximately 13% were seen once. Source material: PBMCs. The receptors were gathered from a human donor in good health (CMV status not recorded). Some clones in this sample may be carry-over from other donors' samples.

This clonotype appeared many times. The V call is TRBV7-3, the J call TRBJ1-1; D is possibly TRBD1 (5 bases). This CDR3 has 13 amino acids. Germline V gene data show CDR1 as SGHTA and CDR2 as FQGTGA. Trimming left V 5 bases short and J 6 bases short, with 13 bases between. For the CDR3, the DNA is TGTGCCAGCAGCCCCCGTAGGGGAGCTGAAGCTTTCTTT. Translated: CASSPRRGAEAFF.

This clonotype came up many times. This chain links TRBV18 with TRBJ1-2, with D maybe TRBD1 (6 bases). This CDR3 contains 15 residues. CDR1 and CDR2 (germline): KGHSH, LQKENI. V lost 3 bases and J lost 2, with 13 bases in between. CDR3: CASSPSGTPNYGYTF. For the CDR3, the DNA is TGTGCCAGCTCACCTTCCGGGACACCCAACTATGGCTACACCTTC.

The table lists this clonotype with many counts. J is TRBJ2-1 and V is TRBV11-2, with unresolved D. The ends were cut back, 0 bases at V and 10 bases at J, with 13 bases in the middle. CDR3 size: 14 residues. Germline CDR1 and CDR2: SGHAT and FQNNGV. The CDR3 DNA reads TGTGCCAGCAGCTTAGATCAAGGGTGGGTGGAGCAGTTCTTC. Protein sequence: CASSLDQGWVEQFF.

This clonotype came up many times. The gene calls are TRBV7-2 and TRBJ1-1, with a tentative D call TRBD1 (5 bases). This CDR3 contains 15 residues. Germline V gene data show CDR1 as SGHTA and CDR2 as FQGNSA. Trimming removed 2 bases at V and 5 bases at J, with 15 bases between. The CDR3: CASSLSYGAGTEAFF. CDR3 nucleotide sequence: TGTGCCAGCAGCTTAAGTTATGGTGCAGGGACTGAAGCTTTCTTT.

There are many counts of this clonotype. The gene calls are TRBV7-2 and TRBJ2-7, with TRBD2 matching over 10 bases. CDR3 length: 13 amino acids. The germline gives CDR1 SGHTA, CDR2 FQGNSA. Trimming at V came to 2 bases and at J to 5 bases, leaving 0 bases not matched to a gene. The CDR3 protein is CASSLLAGDEQYF. The CDR3 nucleotides read TGTGCCAGCAGCTTACTAGCGGGGGACGAGCAGTACTTC.

This clonotype was counted many times. The chain employs TRBV7-2 and TRBJ2-5; 7 bases are shared with TRBD2. The V and J ends lost 2 bases and 1 base, in that order; junction bases with no gene match: 4. Germline lookup yields CDR1 SGHTA and CDR2 FQGNSA. The length of the CDR3 is 15 residues. The CDR3 DNA is TGTGCCAGCAGCTTAAGGGGCGGGGGCCAAGAGACCCAGTACTTC. Translating gives CASSLRGGGQETQYF.

This clonotype was found many times. J is TRBJ1-5 and V is TRBV7-8; TRBD1 matches 8 bases. Trimming at V came to 5 bases and at J to 1 base, leaving 7 bases not matched to a gene. Looked up from germline, CDR1 is SGHVS and CDR2 is FQNEAQ. This CDR3 comprises 16 residues. In DNA, the CDR3 is TGTGCCAGCAGCGGGCGGACAGGGAGGAGCAATCAGCCCCAGCATTTT. Translation: CASSGRTGRSNQPQHF. Using reference TRBV7-8 and TRBJ1-5 for the parts outside the CDR3, the full variable domain is GAGVSQSPRYKVAKRGQDVALRCDPISGHVSLFWYQQALGQGPEFLTYFQNEAQLDKSGLPSDRFFAERPEGSVSTLKIQRTQQEDSAVYLCASSGRTGRSNQPQHFGDGTRLSIL.

This clonotype was observed many times. This chain uses TRBV7-8 with TRBJ2-7, with D tentatively TRBD1 (5 bases). V gave up 7 bases and J gave up 1 base, with 11 bases separating them. This CDR3 spans 13 amino acids. Germline V gives CDR1 SGHVS, CDR2 FQNEAQ. CDR3 nucleotide sequence: TGTGCCAGCACCAAGGGGCAGTCCTACGAGCAGTACTTC. This sequence encodes CASTKGQSYEQYF.

This clonotype was seen repeatedly, ten times or more. The rearrangement joins TRBV4-3 to TRBJ2-6, with D possibly matching TRBD1 (6 bases). In germline, CDR1 is LGHNA, CDR2 YSLEER. This CDR3 region has 18 residues. Deletions cut 2 bases from V and 0 bases from J, with 14 bases between. The CDR3 is CASSQWGRGTSGANVLTF. CDR3 DNA: TGCGCCAGCAGCCAATGGGGCAGGGGAACCTCTGGGGCCAACGTCCTGACTTTC.

This clonotype has ten or more counts. The chain joins TRBV6-2 or TRBV6-3 to TRBJ1-1, with D perhaps matching TRBD1 (6 bases). V was trimmed by 2 bases and J by 2 bases, leaving 9 bases between them. CDR3 length equals 14 residues. From germline, CDR1 is MNHEY and CDR2 SVGEGT. DNA for the CDR3: TGTGCCAGCAGTTACGGGGGGGCAAACACTGAAGCTTTCTTT. It translates to CASSYGGANTEAFF.

This clonotype was recorded many times. The CDR3 DNA is TGTGCCAGCAGCTCAGAGGGACCCTATGGCTACACCTTC. It specifies CASSSEGPYGYTF. This sequence joins TRBV7-9 and TRBJ1-2; perhaps TRBD1 as D (5 bases). Germline values: CDR1 SEHNR, CDR2 FQNEAQ (reference sequence). The CDR3 runs 13 residues. V lost 4 bases and J 4 bases, leaving 10 bases between the germline ends.

This clonotype was counted a single time. This could be a read error, since a much larger clone is one nucleotide away. No conserved phenylalanine or tryptophan ends this CDR3, so it is likely a read error. V gene TRBV4-3 combines with J gene TRBJ1-1; D may be TRBD1 (6 bases). Trimming cost V 5 bases and J 3 bases, with 16 bases left between them. Germline CDR1 reads LGHNA; CDR2 reads YSLEER. The CDR3 runs to 15 residues. For the CDR3, the DNA is TGCGCCAGCAGCATAGCAGGGGACGGATACACTGAAGCTTTCCTT. Translated, it gives CASSIAGDGYTEAFL.

There are a few counts of this clonotype. This chain connects TRBV20-1 to TRBJ2-5; no definite D call. V was cut by 3 bases and J by 6 bases, with 5 bases left in between. Germline CDR1 is DFQATT and CDR2 is SNEGSKA (reference sequence). This CDR3 has 10 amino acids. The CDR3 nucleotides are TGCAGTGCTAGGTCACAGACCCAGTACTTC. Amino acids: CSARSQTQYF.

Many counts were recorded for this clonotype. The V call is TRBV4-3, the J call TRBJ1-6; D may be TRBD1 (6 bases). The CDR3 length is 13 residues. From germline, CDR1 is LGHNA and CDR2 YSLEER. With 4 bases removed from V and 7 bases from J, the gap between germline ends came to 8 bases. The CDR3, as DNA: TGCGCCAGCAGCCGGGACACCAATTCACCCCTCCACTTT. Translation gives CASSRDTNSPLHF.

This clonotype came up many times. The chain is built from TRBV7-9 and TRBJ2-7; D is perhaps TRBD1 or TRBD2 (5 bases each). V was trimmed by 7 bases and J by 2 bases, leaving 12 bases between them. Per germline, CDR1 SEHNR and CDR2 FQNEAQ (reference sequence). The CDR3 sequence is 13 residues long. The CDR3 reads CASTRGGTYEQYF. DNA of the CDR3: TGTGCCAGCACCCGGGGCGGCACCTACGAGCAGTACTTC.

V is TRBV6-1 and J is TRBJ2-3; 7 positions match TRBD1. There are 17 residues in the CDR3. The germline V gene encodes CDR1 MNHNS and CDR2 SASEGT. After removal of 5 bases from V and 1 base from J, the junction contained 12 bases not matched to a gene. The CDR3: CASSRATGTVGTDTQYF. CDR3 sequence (DNA): TGTGCCAGCAGTCGAGCGACAGGGACGGTGGGCACAGATACGCAGTATTTT.

Of note for this clonotype: With a much larger clone just one base away, this may be a read error. The chain joins TRBV7-2 to TRBJ2-7, with D perhaps assigned TRBD1 or TRBD2 (5 bases each). This CDR3 is 13 amino acids long. V was cut by 9 bases and J by 3 bases, with 15 bases left in between. CDR1 and CDR2 (germline): SGHTA, FQGNSA. In nucleotides, the CDR3 is TGTGCCAGTGCTAGCAGGGTTTTCTACGAGCAGTACTTC. It encodes CASASRVFYEQYF.

This clonotype came up many times. J is TRBJ1-1 and V is TRBV5-1; D ambiguous. In germline, CDR1 is SGHRS, CDR2 YFSETQ. V was trimmed by 6 bases and J by 1 base, leaving 10 bases between them. The CDR3 runs 13 residues. The CDR3 here is CASKRDGNTEAFF. For the CDR3, the DNA is TGCGCCAGCAAGAGAGACGGGAACACTGAAGCTTTCTTT. The whole variable domain, remainder taken from reference TRBV5-1 and TRBJ1-1, is KAGVTQTPRYLIKTRGQQVTLSCSPISGHRSVSWYQQTPGQGLQFLFEYFSETQRNKGNFPGRFSGRQFSNSRSEMNVSTLELGDSALYLCASKRDGNTEAFFGQGTRLTVV.

Points on this clonotype: A much larger clone lies a single base off, so this may be a read error. The chain carries TRBV28 and TRBJ2-1; 7 nucleotides line up with TRBD2. The CDR3 runs 15 residues. Germline CDR1 reads MDHEN; CDR2 reads SYDVKM. CDR3 bases: TGTGCCAGCAGGGTAGCGGGCCCCTCCTACGATGAGCAGTTCTTC. Translated, it gives CASRVAGPSYDEQFF.

This clonotype was seen at least ten times. The V and J genes are TRBV7-2 and TRBJ2-7; 7 bases map to TRBD1. This CDR3 comprises 15 residues. Looked up from germline, CDR1 is SGHTA and CDR2 is FQGNSA. Trimming at V came to 0 bases and at J to 3 bases, leaving 5 bases not matched to a gene. The CDR3 loop reads CASSLAGTADYEQYF. The CDR3 bases are TGTGCCAGCAGCTTAGCCGGGACAGCGGACTACGAGCAGTACTTC.